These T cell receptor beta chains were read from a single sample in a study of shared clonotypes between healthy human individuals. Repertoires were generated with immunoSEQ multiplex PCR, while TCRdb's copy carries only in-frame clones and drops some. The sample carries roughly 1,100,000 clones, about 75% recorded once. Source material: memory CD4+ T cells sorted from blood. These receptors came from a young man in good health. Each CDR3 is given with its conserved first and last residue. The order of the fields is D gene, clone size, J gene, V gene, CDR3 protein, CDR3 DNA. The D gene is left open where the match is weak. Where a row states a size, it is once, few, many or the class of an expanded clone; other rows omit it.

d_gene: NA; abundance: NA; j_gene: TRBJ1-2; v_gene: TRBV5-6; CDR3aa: CASSLERGANGYTF; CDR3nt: TGTGCCAGCAGCTTGGAAAGGGGCGCGAATGGCTACACCTTC
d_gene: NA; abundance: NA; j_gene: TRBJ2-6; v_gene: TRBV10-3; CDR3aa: CAITGLISGANVLTF; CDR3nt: TGTGCCATCACGGGACTTATCTCTGGGGCCAACGTCCTGACTTTC
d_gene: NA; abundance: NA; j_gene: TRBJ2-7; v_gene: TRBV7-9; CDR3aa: CASSLVGDEQYF; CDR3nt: TGTGCCAGCAGCTTAGTAGGGGACGAGCAGTACTTC
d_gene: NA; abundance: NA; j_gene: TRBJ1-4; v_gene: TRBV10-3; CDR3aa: CAIRPGPNEKLFF; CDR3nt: TGTGCCATCAGACCAGGACCCAATGAAAAACTGTTTTTT
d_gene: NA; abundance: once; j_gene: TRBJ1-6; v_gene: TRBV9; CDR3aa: CASSGIGGPLHF; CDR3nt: TGTGCCAGCAGCGGGATCGGAGGACCCCTCCACTTT
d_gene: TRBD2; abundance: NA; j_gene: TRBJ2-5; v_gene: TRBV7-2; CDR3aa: CASSPLAGIRGETQYF; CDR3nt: TGTGCCAGCAGCCCTCTAGCGGGAATCAGGGGAGAGACCCAGTACTTC
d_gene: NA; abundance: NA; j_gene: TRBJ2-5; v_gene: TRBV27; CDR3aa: CASSLGYGETQYF; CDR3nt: TGTGCCAGCAGTTTGGGTTACGGGGAGACCCAGTACTTC
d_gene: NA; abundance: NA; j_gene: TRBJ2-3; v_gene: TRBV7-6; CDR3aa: CASSYVAADTQYF; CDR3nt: TGTGCCAGCAGCTACGTAGCGGCAGATACGCAGTATTTT
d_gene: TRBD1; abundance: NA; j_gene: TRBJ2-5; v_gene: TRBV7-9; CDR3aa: CASRSWDRGVTQYF; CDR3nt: TGTGCCAGCAGATCCTGGGACAGGGGAGTTACCCAGTACTTC
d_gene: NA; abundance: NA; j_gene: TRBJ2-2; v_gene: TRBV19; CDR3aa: CASSRQGLNTGELFF; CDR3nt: TGTGCCAGTAGCCGGCAGGGCCTCAACACCGGGGAGCTGTTTTTT
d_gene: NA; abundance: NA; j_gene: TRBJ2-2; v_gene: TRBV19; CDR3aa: CASSTPSVTGELFF; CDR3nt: TGTGCCAGTAGTACCCCTTCGGTCACCGGGGAGCTGTTTTTT
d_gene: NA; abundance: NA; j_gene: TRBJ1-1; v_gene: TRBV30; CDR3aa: CAWSANRRTEAFF; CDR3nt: TGTGCCTGGAGTGCTAATAGAAGGACTGAAGCTTTCTTT
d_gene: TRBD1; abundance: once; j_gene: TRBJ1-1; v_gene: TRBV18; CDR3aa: CASSPPIGQGSTEAFF; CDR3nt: TGTGCCAGCTCACCACCTATAGGACAGGGTTCGACTGAAGCTTTCTTT
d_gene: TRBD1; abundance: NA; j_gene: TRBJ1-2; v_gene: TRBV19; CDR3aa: CASKLSLGQGDGYTF; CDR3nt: TGTGCCAGTAAGCTATCGCTCGGACAGGGAGATGGCTACACCTTC
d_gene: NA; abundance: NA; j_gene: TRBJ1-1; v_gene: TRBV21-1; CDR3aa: CASSLGRQGYTEAFF; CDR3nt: TGTGCCAGCAGCTTAGGGAGGCAGGGGTACACTGAAGCTTTCTTT
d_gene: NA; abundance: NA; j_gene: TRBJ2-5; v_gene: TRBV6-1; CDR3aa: CASNLVETQYF; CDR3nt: TGTGCCAGCAACCTAGTGGAGACCCAGTACTTC
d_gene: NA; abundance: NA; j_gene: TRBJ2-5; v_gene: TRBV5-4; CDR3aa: CASSTARGRSEETQYF; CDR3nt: TGTGCCAGCAGCACTGCTAGGGGCAGATCAGAAGAGACCCAGTACTTC
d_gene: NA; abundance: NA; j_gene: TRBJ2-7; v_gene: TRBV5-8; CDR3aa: CASSSQWGEQYF; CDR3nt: TGTGCCAGCAGCTCCCAGTGGGGCGAGCAGTACTTC
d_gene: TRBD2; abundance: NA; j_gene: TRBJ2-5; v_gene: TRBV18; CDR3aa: CASSPALAGGQETQYF; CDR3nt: TGTGCCAGCTCACCAGCCCTAGCGGGGGGGCAAGAGACCCAGTACTTC
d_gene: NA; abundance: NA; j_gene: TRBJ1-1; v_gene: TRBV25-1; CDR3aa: CASRSEAFF; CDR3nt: TGTGCCAGCCGGTCTGAAGCTTTCTTT
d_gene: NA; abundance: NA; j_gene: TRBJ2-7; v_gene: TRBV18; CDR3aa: CASSPVGQNYEQYF; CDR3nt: TGTGCCAGCTCACCAGTTGGACAGAACTACGAGCAGTACTTC
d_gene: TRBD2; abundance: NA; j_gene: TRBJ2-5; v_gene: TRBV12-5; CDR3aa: CASAARGGETQYF; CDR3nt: TGTGCTAGTGCTGCCCGGGGGGGGGAGACCCAGTACTTC
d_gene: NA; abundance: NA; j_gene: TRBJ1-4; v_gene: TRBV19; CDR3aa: CASSLQGGEKLFF; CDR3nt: TGTGCCAGTAGTCTACAGGGTGGTGAAAAACTGTTTTTT
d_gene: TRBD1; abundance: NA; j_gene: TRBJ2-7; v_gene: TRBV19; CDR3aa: CASSTGIGTGSEQYF; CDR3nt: TGTGCCAGTAGTACGGGGATCGGGACAGGGTCCGAGCAGTACTTC
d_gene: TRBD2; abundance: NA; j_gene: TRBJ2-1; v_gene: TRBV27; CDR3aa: CASSQGTSGRYEQFF; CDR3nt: TGTGCCAGCAGTCAAGGGACTAGCGGGAGGTATGAGCAGTTCTTC
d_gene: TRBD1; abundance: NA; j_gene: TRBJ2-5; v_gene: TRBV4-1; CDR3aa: CASSQEDRDETQYF; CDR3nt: TGCGCCAGCAGCCAAGAGGACAGGGATGAGACCCAGTACTTC
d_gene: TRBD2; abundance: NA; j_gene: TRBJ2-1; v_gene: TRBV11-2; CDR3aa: CASSLSGIGSNEQFF; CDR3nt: TGTGCCAGCAGCTTGAGCGGGATAGGGTCCAATGAGCAGTTCTTC
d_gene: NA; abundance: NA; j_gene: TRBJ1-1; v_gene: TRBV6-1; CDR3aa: CASSEDEGTGAFF; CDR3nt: TGTGCCAGCAGTGAAGATGAGGGAACAGGGGCTTTCTTT
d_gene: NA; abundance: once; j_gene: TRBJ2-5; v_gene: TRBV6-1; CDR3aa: CASSESGKGSETQYF; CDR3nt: TGTGCCAGCAGTGAATCCGGGAAGGGATCAGAGACCCAGTACTTC
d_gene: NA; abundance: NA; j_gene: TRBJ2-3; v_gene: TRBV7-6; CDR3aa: CASSLEGSTDTQYF; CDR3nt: TGTGCCAGCAGCTTAGAGGGAAGCACAGATACGCAGTATTTT
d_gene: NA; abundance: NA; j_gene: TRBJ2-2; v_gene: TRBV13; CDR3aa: CASSLDQGPGELFF; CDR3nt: TGTGCCAGCAGCTTAGATCAGGGCCCCGGGGAGCTGTTTTTT
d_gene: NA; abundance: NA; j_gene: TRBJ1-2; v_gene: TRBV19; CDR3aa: CATLTWGRDYGYTF; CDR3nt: TGTGCCACCCTAACTTGGGGCAGGGACTATGGCTACACCTTC
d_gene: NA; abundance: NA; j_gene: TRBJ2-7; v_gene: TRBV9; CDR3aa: CASSVEGGRLVHPEQYF; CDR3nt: TGTGCCAGCAGCGTAGAGGGTGGCCGCCTGGTTCACCCCGAGCAGTACTTC
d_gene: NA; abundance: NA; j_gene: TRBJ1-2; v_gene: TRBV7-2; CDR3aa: CASSFNYGYTF; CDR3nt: TGTGCCAGCAGCTTTAACTATGGCTACACCTTC
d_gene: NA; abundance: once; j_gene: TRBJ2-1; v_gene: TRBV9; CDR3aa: CASGRTGEVYNEQFF; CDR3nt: TGTGCCAGCGGACGCACAGGGGAGGTGTACAATGAGCAGTTCTTC
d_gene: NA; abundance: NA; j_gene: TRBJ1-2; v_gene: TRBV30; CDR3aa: CAWGQAYGYTF; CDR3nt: TGTGCCTGGGGTCAGGCCTATGGCTACACCTTC
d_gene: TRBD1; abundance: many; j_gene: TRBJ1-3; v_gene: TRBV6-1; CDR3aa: CASSDRQGLGNTIYF; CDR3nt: TGTGCCAGCAGCGACCGACAGGGGTTAGGAAACACCATATATTTT
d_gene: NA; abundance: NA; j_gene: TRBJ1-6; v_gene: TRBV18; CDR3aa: CASSPLALLSGGSYNSPLHF; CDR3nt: TGTGCCAGCTCACCTCTCGCATTACTAAGCGGGGGATCCTATAATTCACCCCTCCACTTT
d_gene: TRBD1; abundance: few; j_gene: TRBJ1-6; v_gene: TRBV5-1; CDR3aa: CASSSPGQGYSTLHF; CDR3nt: TGCGCCAGCAGCTCGCCGGGACAGGGCTATTCGACCCTCCACTTT
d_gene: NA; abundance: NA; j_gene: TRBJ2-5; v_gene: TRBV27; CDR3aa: CASSIQGEVWETQYF; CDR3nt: TGTGCCAGCAGCATACAGGGCGAGGTTTGGGAGACCCAGTACTTC
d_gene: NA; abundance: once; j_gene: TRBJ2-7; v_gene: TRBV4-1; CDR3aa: CASSQEETYEQYF; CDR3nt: TGCGCCAGCAGCCAAGAAGAGACCTACGAGCAGTACTTC
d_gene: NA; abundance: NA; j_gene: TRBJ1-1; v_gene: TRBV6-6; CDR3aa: CASTYWGAPLREAFF; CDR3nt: TGTGCCAGCACCTACTGGGGAGCCCCCCTACGTGAAGCTTTCTTT
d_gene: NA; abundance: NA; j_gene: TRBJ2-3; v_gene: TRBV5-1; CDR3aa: CASSLSGGSDTQYF; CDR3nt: TGCGCCAGCAGCTTGAGTGGGGGATCAGATACGCAGTATTTT
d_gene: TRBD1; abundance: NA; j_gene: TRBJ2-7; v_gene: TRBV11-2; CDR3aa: CASTHGGTGAYEQYF; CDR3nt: TGTGCCAGCACCCACGGGGGGACAGGGGCCTACGAGCAGTACTTC
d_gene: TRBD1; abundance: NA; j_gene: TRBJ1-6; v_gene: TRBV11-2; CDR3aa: CASSSDRADYSPLHF; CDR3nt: TGTGCCAGCAGCTCGGACAGGGCCGACTATTCACCCCTCCACTTT
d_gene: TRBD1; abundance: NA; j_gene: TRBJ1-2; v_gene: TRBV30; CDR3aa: CAWSDRQGAGYTF; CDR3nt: TGTGCCTGGAGTGACCGACAGGGGGCAGGCTACACCTTC
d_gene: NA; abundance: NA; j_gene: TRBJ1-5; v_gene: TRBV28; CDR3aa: CASRPPSPSNQPQHF; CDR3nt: TGTGCCAGCAGACCCCCGTCCCCTAGCAATCAGCCCCAGCATTTT
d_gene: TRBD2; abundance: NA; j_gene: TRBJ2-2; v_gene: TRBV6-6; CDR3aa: CATTSGNTGELFF; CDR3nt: TGTGCCACGACTAGCGGGAACACCGGGGAGCTGTTTTTT
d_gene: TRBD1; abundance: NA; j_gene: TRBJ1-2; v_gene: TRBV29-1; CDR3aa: CSVGTGVYGYTF; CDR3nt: TGCAGCGTCGGGACAGGGGTATATGGCTACACCTTC
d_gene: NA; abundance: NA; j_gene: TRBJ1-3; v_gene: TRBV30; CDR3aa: CARDSGNTIYF; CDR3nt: TGTGCCCGGGACTCTGGAAACACCATATATTTT